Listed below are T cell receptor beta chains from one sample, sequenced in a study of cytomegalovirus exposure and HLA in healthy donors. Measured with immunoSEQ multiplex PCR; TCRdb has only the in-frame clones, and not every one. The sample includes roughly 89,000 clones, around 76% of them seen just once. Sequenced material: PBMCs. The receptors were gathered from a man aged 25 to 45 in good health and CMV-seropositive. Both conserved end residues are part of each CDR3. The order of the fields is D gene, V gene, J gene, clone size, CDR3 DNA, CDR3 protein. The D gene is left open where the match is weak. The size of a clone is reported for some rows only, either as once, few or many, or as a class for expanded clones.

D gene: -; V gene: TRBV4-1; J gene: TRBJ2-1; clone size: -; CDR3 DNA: TGCGCCAGCAGCCAAGTAGGAGCTAGGAGCTCCTACAATGAGCAGTTCTTC; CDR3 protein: CASSQVGARSSYNEQFF
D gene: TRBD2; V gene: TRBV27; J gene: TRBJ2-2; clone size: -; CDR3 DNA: TGTGCCAGCAGTATTAGCGGGGGCGGCACCGGGGAGCTGTTTTTT; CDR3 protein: CASSISGGGTGELFF
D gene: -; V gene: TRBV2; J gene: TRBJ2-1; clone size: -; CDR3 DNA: TGTGCCAGCAGGTGGGACACCTATGAGCAGTTCTTC; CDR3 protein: CASRWDTYEQFF
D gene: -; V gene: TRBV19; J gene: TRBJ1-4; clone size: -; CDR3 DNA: TGTGCCAGTAGTCTCCGGGCTAATGAAAAACTGTTTTTT; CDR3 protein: CASSLRANEKLFF
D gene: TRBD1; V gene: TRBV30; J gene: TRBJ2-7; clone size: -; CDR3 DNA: TGTGCCTGGGTCCGGGACAGTCACTCCTACGAGCAGTACTTC; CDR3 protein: CAWVRDSHSYEQYF
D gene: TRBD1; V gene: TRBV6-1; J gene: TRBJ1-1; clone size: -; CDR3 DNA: TGTGCCAGCACTCAGGGGGTTTTGAACACTGAAGCTTTCTTT; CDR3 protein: CASTQGVLNTEAFF
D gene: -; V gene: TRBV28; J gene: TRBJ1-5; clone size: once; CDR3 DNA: TGTGCCAGTATAAGGAGACAGCCGAATCAGCCCCAGCATTTT; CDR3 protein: CASIRRQPNQPQHF
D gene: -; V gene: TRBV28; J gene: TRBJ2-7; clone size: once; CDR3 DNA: TGTGCCAGCAGTTTAGCGGGGACCTTCTACGAGCAGTACTTC; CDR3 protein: CASSLAGTFYEQYF
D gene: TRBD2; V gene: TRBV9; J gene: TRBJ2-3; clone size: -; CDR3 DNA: TGTGCCAGCAGCCCCCTAGCGGGGGCCGCAGATACGCAGTATTTT; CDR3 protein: CASSPLAGAADTQYF
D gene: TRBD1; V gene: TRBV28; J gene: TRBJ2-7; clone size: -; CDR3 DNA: TGTGCCAGCAGTCCACCGGGACAGGGGTTCCACGAGCAGTACTTC; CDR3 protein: CASSPPGQGFHEQYF
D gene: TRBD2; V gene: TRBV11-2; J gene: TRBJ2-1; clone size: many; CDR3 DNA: TGTGCCAGCAGCCCCGGGATAGCGGGGCGCAATGAGCAGTTCTTC; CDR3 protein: CASSPGIAGRNEQFF
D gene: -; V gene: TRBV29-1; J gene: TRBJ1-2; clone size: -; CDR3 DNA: TGCAGCGTAGAGACTGCTCGGGGAGGCTACACCTTC; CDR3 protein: CSVETARGGYTF
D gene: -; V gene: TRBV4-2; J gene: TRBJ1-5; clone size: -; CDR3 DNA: TGTGCCAGCAGCCAAGAGGAGGGGTTCGGGCAGCCCCAGCACTTT; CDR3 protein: CASSQEEGFGQPQHF
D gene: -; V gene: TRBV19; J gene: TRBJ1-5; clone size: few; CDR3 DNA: TGTGCCAGTAGTATATCGGGGGGTAATCAGCCCCAGCATTTT; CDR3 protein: CASSISGGNQPQHF
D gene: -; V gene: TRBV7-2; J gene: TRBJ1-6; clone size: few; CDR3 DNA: TGTGCCAGCAGCTTAGTTTCGAATTCACCCCTCCACTTT; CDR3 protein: CASSLVSNSPLHF
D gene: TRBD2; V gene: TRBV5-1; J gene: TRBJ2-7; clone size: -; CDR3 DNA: TGCGCCAGCACCCCGGGGGGGCGAGAGATCGCCGAGCAGTACTTC; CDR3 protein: CASTPGGREIAEQYF
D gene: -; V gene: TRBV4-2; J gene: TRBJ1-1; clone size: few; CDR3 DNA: TGTGCCAGCAGCCAAGGGGGGACACGGAACACTGAAGCTTTCTTT; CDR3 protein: CASSQGGTRNTEAFF
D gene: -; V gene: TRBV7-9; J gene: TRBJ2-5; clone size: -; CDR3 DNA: TGTGCCAGCAGCCCCGGGACAACTCAAGAGACCCAGTACTTC; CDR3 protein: CASSPGTTQETQYF
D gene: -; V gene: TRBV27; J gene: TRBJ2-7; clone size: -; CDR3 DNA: TGTGCCAGCAGTTTAACTAGCTCCTACGAGCAGTACTTC; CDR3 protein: CASSLTSSYEQYF
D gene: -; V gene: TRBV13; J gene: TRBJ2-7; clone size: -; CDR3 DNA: TGTGCCAGCAGCCACGGGGACATTGGATCCTACGAGCAGTACTTC; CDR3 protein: CASSHGDIGSYEQYF
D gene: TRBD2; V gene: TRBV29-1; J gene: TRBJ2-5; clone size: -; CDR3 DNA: TGCAGCGTCGCCGCGACTAGCGATGGCCAAGAGACCCAGTACTTC; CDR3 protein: CSVAATSDGQETQYF
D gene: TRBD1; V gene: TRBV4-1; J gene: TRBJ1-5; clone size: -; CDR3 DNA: TGCGCCAGCAGCCCGACAGGGATGGGAGGCAATCAGCCCCAGCATTTT; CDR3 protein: CASSPTGMGGNQPQHF
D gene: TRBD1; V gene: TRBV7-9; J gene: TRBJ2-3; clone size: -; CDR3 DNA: TGTGCCAGCAGCCCACGGGACAGGGGTAATGAGGATACGCAGTATTTT; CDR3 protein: CASSPRDRGNEDTQYF
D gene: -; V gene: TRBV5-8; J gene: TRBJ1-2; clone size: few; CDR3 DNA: TGTGCCAGCAGCTTGGGCCCGACATCTAACTATGGCTACACCTTC; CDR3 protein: CASSLGPTSNYGYTF
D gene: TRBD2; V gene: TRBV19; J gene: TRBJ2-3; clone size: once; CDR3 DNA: TGTGCCAGTAGTATTAGTCTAGCGGGGAATACGCAGTATTTT; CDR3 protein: CASSISLAGNTQYF
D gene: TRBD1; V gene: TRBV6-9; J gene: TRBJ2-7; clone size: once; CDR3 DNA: TGTGCCAGCAGTTCGCGACAGGGTAGCTCCTACGAGCAGTACTTC; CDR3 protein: CASSSRQGSSYEQYF
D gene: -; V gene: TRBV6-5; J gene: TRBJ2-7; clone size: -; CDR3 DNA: TGTGCCAGCGCTGGACAAGCCTCCTACGAGCAGTACTTC; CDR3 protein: CASAGQASYEQYF
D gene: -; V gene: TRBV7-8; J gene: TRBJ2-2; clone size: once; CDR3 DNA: TGTGCCAGCAGCCCAGGGGATTTCACCGGGGAGCTGTTTTTT; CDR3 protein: CASSPGDFTGELFF
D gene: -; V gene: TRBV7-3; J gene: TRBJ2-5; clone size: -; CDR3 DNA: TGTGCCAGCAGCTTCGGGACTGTTGGAGAGGAGACCCAGTACTTC; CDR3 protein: CASSFGTVGEETQYF
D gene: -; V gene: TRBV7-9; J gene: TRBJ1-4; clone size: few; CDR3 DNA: TGTGCCAGCAGCCGCCAGACAGGCCGTGAAAAACTGTTTTTT; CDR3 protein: CASSRQTGREKLFF
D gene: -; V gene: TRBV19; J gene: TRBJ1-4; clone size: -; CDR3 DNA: TGTGCCAGTAGTTTCCGTGGAGCAACTAATGAAAAACTGTTTTTT; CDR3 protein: CASSFRGATNEKLFF
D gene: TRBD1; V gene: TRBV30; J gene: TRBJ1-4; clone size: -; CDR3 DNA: TGTGCCTGGAGCTGGGGGACAGGCGCCGAATATGAAAAACTGTTTTTT; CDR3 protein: CAWSWGTGAEYEKLFF
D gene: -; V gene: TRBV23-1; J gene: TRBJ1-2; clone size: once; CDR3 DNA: TGCGCCAGCAGTCAACCGTTAGGCAGGGGTGCCCTCCACTATGGCTACACCTTC; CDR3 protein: CASSQPLGRGALHYGYTF
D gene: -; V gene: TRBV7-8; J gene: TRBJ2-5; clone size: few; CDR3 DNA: TGTGCCAGCAGCTGGCCCACAGGGAGCCAAGAGACCCAGTACTTC; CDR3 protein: CASSWPTGSQETQYF
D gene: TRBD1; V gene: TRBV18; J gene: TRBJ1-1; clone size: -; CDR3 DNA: TGTGCCAGCTCACCAGGACAGGGGGGGACTGAAGCTTTCTTT; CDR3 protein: CASSPGQGGTEAFF
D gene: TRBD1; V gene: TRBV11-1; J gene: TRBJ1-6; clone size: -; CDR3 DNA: TGTGCCAGCAGGGTCGACAGGGGGCCTAATTCACCCCTCCACTTT; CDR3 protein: CASRVDRGPNSPLHF
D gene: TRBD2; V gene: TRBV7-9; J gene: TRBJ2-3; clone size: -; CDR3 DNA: TGTGCCAGCAGCTTATCCTTTTTGGCGGGGGGGTCCACAGATACGCAGTATTTT; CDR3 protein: CASSLSFLAGGSTDTQYF
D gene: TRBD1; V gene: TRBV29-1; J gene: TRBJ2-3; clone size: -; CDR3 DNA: TGCAGCGTGGACAGGGGGTCTAGCACAGATACGCAGTATTTT; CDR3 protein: CSVDRGSSTDTQYF
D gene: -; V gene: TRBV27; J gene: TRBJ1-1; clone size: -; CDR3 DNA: TGTGCCAGCAGTTTCCCCCCTATGGGACACCGGACGGGGACTGAAGCTTTCTTT; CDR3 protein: CASSFPPMGHRTGTEAFF
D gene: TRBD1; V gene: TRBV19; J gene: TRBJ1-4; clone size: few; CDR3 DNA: TGTGCCAGTAGTATCTCCGGGACAGGGGAAAAACTGTTTTTT; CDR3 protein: CASSISGTGEKLFF
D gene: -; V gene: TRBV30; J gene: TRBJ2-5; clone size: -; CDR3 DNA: TGTGCCTGGAGTATATTAGGGGCCTTTGAGACCCAGTACTTC; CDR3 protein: CAWSILGAFETQYF
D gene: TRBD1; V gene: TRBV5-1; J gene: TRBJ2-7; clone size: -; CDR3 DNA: TGCGCCAGCAGCGAGGGGACAGCCGACACCTACGAGCAGTACTTC; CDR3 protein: CASSEGTADTYEQYF
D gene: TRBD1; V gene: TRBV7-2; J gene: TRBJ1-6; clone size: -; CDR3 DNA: TGTGCCAGCAGCTTTGGGACAGGGGTTGGGTCACCCCTCCACTTT; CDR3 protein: CASSFGTGVGSPLHF
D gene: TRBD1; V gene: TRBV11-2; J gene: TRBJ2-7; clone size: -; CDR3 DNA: TGTGCCAGCAGCTTAGGCGGGACAGGGACCTACGAGCAGTACTTC; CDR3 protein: CASSLGGTGTYEQYF
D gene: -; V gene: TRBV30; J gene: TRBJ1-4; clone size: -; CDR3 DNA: TGTGCCTGGAGTGCGGGGGAACCTGAGCTGGAAAAACTGTTTTTT; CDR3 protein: CAWSAGEPELEKLFF
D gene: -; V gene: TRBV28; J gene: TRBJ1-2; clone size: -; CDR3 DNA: TGTGCCAGCAGTGCGACAGATCGGTTGCCGCGCTACACCTTC; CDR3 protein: CASSATDRLPRYTF
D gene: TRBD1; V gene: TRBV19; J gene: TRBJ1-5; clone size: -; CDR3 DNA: TGTGCCAGTACTTGGGGGACAGGACCTAGCAATCAGCCCCAGCATTTT; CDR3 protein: CASTWGTGPSNQPQHF
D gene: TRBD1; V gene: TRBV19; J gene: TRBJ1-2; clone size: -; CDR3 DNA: TGTGCCAGTAGTATGCGGGACAGGCGTAACTATGGCTACACCTTC; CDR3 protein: CASSMRDRRNYGYTF
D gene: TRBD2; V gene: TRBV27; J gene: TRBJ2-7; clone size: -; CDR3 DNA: TGTGCCAGCAGTTACGACAGGACTAGCCCCCACGAGCAGTACTTC; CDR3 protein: CASSYDRTSPHEQYF
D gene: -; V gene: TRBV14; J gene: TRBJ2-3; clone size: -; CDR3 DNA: TGTGCCAGCAGCCAAGTCACTACAGATACGCAGTATTTT; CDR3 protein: CASSQVTTDTQYF
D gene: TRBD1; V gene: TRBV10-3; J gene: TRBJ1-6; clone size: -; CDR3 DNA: TGTGCCATCAGTGAAGGGGGCGCCTTAAATTCACCCCTCCACTTT; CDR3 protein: CAISEGGALNSPLHF
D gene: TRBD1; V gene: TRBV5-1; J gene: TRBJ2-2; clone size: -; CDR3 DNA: TGCGCCAGCAGCGTCGGGACAGTCACCGGGGAGCTGTTTTTT; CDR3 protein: CASSVGTVTGELFF
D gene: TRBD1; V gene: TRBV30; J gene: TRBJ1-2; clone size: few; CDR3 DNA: TGTGCCTGGGGGGGACAGGCCGTATATGGCTACACCTTC; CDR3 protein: CAWGGQAVYGYTF